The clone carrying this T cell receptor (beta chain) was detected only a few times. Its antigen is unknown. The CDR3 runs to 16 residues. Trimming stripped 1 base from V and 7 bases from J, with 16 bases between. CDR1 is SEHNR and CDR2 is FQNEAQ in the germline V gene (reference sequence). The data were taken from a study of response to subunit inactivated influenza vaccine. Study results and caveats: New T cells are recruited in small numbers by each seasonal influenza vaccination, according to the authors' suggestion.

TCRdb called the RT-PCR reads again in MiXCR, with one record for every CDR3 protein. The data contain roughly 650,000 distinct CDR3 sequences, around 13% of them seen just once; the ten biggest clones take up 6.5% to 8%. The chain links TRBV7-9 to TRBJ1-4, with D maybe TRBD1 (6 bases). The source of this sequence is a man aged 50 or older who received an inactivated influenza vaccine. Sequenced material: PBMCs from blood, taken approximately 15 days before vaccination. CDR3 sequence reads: CASSLVGRGGGEKLFF. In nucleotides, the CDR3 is TGTGCCAGCAGCTTAGTTGGCAGGGGAGGAGGTGAAAAACTGTTTTTT.